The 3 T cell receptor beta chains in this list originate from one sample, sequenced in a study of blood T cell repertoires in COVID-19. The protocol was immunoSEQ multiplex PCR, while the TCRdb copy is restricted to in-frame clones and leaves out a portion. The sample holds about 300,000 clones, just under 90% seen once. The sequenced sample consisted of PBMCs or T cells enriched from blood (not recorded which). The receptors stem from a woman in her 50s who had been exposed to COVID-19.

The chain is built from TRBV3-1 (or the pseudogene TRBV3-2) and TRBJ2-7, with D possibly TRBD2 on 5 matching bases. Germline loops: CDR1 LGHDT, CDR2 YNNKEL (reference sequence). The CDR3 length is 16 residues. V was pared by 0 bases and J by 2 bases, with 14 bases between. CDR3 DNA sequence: TGTGCCAGCAGCCAAGATTTCGGCGTGGGAGCCTACGAGCAGTACTTC. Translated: CASSQDFGVGAYEQYF.

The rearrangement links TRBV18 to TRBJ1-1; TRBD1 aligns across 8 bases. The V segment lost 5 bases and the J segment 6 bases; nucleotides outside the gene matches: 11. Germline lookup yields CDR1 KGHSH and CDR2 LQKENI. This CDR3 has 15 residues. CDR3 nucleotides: TGTGCCAGCTCAAACGGCCTCAGGGGGCCGGCTGAAGCTTTCTTT. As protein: CASSNGLRGPAEAFF. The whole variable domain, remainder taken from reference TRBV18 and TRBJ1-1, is NAGVMQNPRHLVRRRGQEARLRCSPMKGHSHVYWYRQLPEEGLKFMVYLQKENIIDESGMPKERFSAEFPKEGPSILRIQQVVRGDSAAYFCASSNGLRGPAEAFFGQGTRLTVV.

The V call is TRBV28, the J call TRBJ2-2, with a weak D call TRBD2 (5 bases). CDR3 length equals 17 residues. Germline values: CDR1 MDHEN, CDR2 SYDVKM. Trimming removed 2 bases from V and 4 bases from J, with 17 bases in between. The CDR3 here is CASSLPISSAGTGELFF. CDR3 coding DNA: TGTGCCAGCAGTTTACCTATATCCAGCGCGGGCACCGGGGAGCTGTTTTTT.